This TCR beta chain was obtained from a study of blood T cell repertoires in COVID-19. Germline V gene lookup returns CDR1 MNHEY and CDR2 SMNVEV (reference sequence). The V end lost 2 bases, the J end lost 6 bases, and 11 bases lay between the germline ends. The CDR3 consists of 15 residues. TCRdb's copy holds only in-frame clones and misses some; the assay was immunoSEQ multiplex PCR. This sample has about 110,000 clones, with roughly 84% found just once. The genes are TRBV27 and TRBJ1-6, with a weak D call TRBD1 (6 bases). The sample consisted of peripheral blood. The TCR was taken from a woman aged 80 or over with active or convalescent COVID-19. CDR3 DNA: TGTGCCAGCAGTTTAATCAGGACAGTTAATTCACCCCTCCACTTT. This translates into CASSLIRTVNSPLHF.